This record looks at one T cell receptor beta chain sequence and its context. Using immunoSEQ multiplex PCR, the repertoire was profiled, and TCRdb retains in-frame clones only, with some absent. This repertoire shows some 74,000 clones, approximately 85% found once; its top ten account for more than 0.5%. These data originate in a study of OX40 agonist ivuxolimab in advanced cancers. This clonotype was sampled from an adult with an advanced solid tumor such as melanoma, head and neck, liver or kidney cancer. The sequenced sample was CD4+ or CD8+ T cells sorted from blood, obtained in a trial of the OX40 agonist ivuxolimab.

The CDR3 coding sequence is TGTGCCAGCAGCCCGCAGGGTGGCAATCAGCCCCAGCATTTT. Protein sequence: CASSPQGGNQPQHF. The chain joins TRBV7-9 to TRBJ1-5; possibly TRBD1 for D (5 bases). V was shortened by 5 bases and J by 2 bases, with 10 bases between the two germline ends. Germline V gives CDR1 SEHNR, CDR2 FQNEAQ (reference sequence). This CDR3 contains 14 residues.